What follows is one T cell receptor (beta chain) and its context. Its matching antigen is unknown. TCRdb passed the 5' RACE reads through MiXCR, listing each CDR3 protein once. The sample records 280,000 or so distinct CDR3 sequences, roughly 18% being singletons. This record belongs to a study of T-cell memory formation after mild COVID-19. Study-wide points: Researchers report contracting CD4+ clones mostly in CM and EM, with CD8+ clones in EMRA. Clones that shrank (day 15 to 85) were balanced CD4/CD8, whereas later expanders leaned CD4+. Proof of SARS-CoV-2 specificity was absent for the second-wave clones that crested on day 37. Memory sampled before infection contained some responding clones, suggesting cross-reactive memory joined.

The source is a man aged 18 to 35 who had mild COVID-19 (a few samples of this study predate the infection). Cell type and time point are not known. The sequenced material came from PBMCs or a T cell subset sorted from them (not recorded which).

CDR3 in DNA: TGTGCCAGCAGTAACAACCGGGGGGGCGCGAACACCGGGGAGCTGTTTTTT. Its translation: CASSNNRGGANTGELFF. This chain connects TRBV6-6 to TRBJ2-2; 8 bases map to TRBD2. Per the germline V gene, CDR1 is MNHNY and CDR2 is SVGAGI (reference sequence). V gave up 5 bases and J gave up 0 bases; unmatched junction bases: 8. The CDR3 is 17 residues long.